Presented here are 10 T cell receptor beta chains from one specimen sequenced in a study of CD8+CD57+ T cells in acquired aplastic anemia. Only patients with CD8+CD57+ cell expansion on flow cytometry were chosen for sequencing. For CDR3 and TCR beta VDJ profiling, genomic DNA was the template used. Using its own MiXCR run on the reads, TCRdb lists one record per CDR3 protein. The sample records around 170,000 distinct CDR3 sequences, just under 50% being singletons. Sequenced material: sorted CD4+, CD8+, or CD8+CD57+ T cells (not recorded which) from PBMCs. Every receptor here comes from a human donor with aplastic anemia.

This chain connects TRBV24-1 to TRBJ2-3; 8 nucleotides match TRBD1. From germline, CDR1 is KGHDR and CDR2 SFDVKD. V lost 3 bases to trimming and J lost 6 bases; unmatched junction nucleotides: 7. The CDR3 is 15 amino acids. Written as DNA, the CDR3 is TGTGCCACCAGTGATGAACAGGGGGAGGACGATACGCAGTATTTT. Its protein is CATSDEQGEDDTQYF.

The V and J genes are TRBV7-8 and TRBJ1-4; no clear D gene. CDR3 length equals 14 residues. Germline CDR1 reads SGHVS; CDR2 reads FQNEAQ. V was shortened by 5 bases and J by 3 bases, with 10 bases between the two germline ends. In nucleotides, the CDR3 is TGTGCCAGCAGCGAAGGAAGTGCTAATGAAAAACTGTTTTTT. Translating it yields CASSEGSANEKLFF.

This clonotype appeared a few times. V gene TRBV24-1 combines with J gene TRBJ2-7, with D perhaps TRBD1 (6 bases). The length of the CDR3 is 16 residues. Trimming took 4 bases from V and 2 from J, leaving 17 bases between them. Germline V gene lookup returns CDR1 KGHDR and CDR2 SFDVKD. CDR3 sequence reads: CATSDPRQEGTYEQYF. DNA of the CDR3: TGTGCCACCAGTGACCCCCGACAGGAAGGTACCTACGAGCAGTACTTC.

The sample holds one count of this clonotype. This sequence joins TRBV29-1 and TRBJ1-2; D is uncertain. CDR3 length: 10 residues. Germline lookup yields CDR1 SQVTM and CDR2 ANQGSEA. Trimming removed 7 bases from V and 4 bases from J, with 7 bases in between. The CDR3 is CSADGYGYTF. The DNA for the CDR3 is TGCAGCGCGGACGGCTATGGCTACACCTTC.

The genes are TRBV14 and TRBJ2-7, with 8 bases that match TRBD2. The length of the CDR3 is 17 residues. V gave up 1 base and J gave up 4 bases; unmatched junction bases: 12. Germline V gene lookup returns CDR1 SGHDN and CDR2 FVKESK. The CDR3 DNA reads TGTGCCAGCAGCCAAGGCTCCGGGACTAGGCTTTCATACGAGCAGTACTTC. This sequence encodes CASSQGSGTRLSYEQYF.

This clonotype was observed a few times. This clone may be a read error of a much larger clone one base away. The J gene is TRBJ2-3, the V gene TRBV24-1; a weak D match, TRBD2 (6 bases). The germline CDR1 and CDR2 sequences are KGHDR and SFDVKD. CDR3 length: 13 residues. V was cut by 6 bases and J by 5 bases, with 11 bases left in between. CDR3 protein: CATSRGIGDTQYF. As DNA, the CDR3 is TGTGCCACCAGTCGCGGGATAGGAGATACGCAGTATTTT.

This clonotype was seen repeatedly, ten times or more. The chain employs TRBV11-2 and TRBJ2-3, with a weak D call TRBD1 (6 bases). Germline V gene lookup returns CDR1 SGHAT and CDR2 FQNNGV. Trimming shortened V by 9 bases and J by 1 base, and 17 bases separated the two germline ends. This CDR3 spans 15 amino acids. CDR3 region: CASSPDRIGTDTQYF. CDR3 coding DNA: TGTGCCAGTTCACCGGACAGAATAGGCACAGATACGCAGTATTTT.

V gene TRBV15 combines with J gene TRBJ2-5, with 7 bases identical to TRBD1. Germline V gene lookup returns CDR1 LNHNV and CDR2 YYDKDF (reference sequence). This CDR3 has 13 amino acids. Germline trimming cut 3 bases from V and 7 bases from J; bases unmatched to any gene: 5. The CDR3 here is CATSRGTAGTQYF. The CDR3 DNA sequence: TGTGCCACCAGCAGGGGGACAGCCGGGACCCAGTACTTC.

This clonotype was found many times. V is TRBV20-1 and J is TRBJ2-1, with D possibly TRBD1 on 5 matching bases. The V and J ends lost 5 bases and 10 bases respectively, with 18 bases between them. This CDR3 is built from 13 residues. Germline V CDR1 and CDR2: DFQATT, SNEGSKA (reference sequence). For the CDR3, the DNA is TGCAGTGCTCCACTAATACCTAAGGGGGAGCAGTTCTTC. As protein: CSAPLIPKGEQFF.

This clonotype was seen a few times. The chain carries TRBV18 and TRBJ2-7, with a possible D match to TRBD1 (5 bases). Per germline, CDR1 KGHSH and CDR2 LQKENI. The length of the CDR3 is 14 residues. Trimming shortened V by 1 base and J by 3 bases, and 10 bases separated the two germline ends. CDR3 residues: CASSPLDSNYEQYF. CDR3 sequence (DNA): TGTGCCAGCTCACCACTAGACAGTAACTACGAGCAGTACTTC.